This TCR beta chain was found in a study of early stage breast cancer tumors. Sequencing was performed with immunoSEQ multiplex PCR; in TCRdb, only in-frame clones are kept and a portion is missing. This table holds about 50,000 clones, roughly 80% found once. Germline V gene sequence: CDR1 MNHEY, CDR2 SVGAGI. There are 16 residues in the CDR3. V shed 0 bases, J shed 2 bases, and the junction held 6 bases outside the gene matches. V gene TRBV6-5 combines with J gene TRBJ2-5; 7 nucleotides line up with TRBD2. Sequencing input: blood. The receptor was isolated from a person aged 30-39 years with breast cancer. The CDR3 DNA follows: TGTGCCAGCAGTTACTCGAGGGCTAGCGGTCAAGAGACCCAGTACTTC. Translating it yields CASSYSRASGQETQYF.